A selection of T cell receptor beta chains follows, all from one sample in a study of cytomegalovirus exposure and HLA in healthy donors. The repertoire was sequenced with immunoSEQ multiplex PCR; TCRdb's copy has only in-frame clones and lacks some. The sample carries some 100,000 clones, around 79% recorded once. The sample consisted of PBMCs. The origin of the receptors is a woman aged 40-49 years in good health and CMV-seronegative. Each CDR3 is given with its conserved first and last residue. The D gene is left open where the match is weak. Only part of the rows carry a size: once, few, many, or a class if the clone is expanded.

j_gene | v_gene | abundance | d_gene | CDR3aa | CDR3nt
TRBJ1-3 | TRBV6-1 | . | . | CASSEGTGPGNTIYF | TGTGCCAGCAGTGAAGGAACAGGGCCTGGAAACACCATATATTTT
TRBJ1-6 | TRBV19 | . | TRBD1 | CASTSSGRGLGSPLHF | TGTGCCAGTACCTCATCGGGCAGGGGGCTCGGTTCACCCCTCCACTTT
TRBJ2-2 | TRBV7-9 | once | TRBD2 | CSSSFRLAGDTGELFF | TGTTCCAGCAGCTTCCGACTAGCGGGAGATACCGGGGAGCTGTTTTTT
TRBJ2-5 | TRBV5-8 | . | TRBD2 | CASSGGLAGGETQYF | TGTGCCAGCAGCGGGGGACTAGCGGGGGGAGAGACCCAGTACTTC
TRBJ2-4 | TRBV7-9 | once | . | CASSRYGTTGENIQYF | TGTGCCAGCAGCCGATACGGGACAACCGGAGAAAACATTCAGTACTTC
TRBJ1-1 | TRBV25-1 | few | TRBD1 | CASKQTGVEDTEAFF | TGTGCCAGCAAACAAACAGGGGTGGAGGACACTGAAGCTTTCTTT
TRBJ2-7 | TRBV21-1 | . | . | CASSEGLNVFSYEQYF | TGTGCCAGCAGCGAGGGATTGAACGTATTTTCCTACGAGCAGTACTTC
TRBJ2-5 | TRBV5-4 | . | . | CASSLQGSQETQYF | TGTGCCAGCAGCTTACAGGGTTCACAAGAGACCCAGTACTTC
TRBJ1-1 | TRBV7-9 | . | . | CSSSPPSTDLNTEAFF | TGTTCCAGCAGCCCCCCCTCAACGGACTTGAACACTGAAGCTTTCTTT
TRBJ1-2 | TRBV7-3 | few | . | CASSLTGSGGYTF | TGTGCCAGCAGCTTAACGGGGTCAGGGGGCTACACCTTC
TRBJ2-3 | TRBV7-3 | . | TRBD1 | CASSPHRGRTDTQYF | TGTGCCAGCAGCCCGCACAGGGGACGCACAGATACGCAGTATTTT
TRBJ2-5 | TRBV7-8 | few | TRBD2 | CASSLPLAGLETQYF | TGTGCCAGCAGCTTACCCCTAGCGGGGTTAGAGACCCAGTACTTC
TRBJ1-6 | TRBV7-2 | . | . | CASTRGSLNSPLHF | TGTGCCAGCACCCGTGGTAGCTTAAATTCCCCCCTCCACTTT
TRBJ2-3 | TRBV19 | . | . | CASSGGGGRSDTQYF | TGTGCCAGTAGTGGCGGGGGCGGGAGAAGTGATACGCAGTATTTT
TRBJ2-1 | TRBV7-8 | . | . | CASSLPSDNEQFF | TGTGCCAGCAGCTTACCCTCCGACAATGAGCAGTTCTTC
TRBJ2-3 | TRBV7-3 | . | TRBD2 | CASSLNPLAGVTDTQYF | TGTGCCAGCAGCTTAAATCCCCTAGCGGGGGTCACAGATACGCAGTATTTT
TRBJ1-1 | TRBV7-2 | . | TRBD1 | CASSFRQGADTEAFF | TGTGCCAGCAGCTTTAGGCAGGGGGCTGATACTGAAGCTTTCTTT
TRBJ1-2 | TRBV19 | once | . | CASTPTGNYGYTF | TGTGCCAGTACTCCCACAGGAAACTATGGCTACACCTTC
TRBJ2-1 | TRBV19 | . | . | CASSIGTPGYNEQFF | TGTGCCAGTAGTATCGGGACACCCGGCTACAATGAGCAGTTCTTC
TRBJ2-3 | TRBV7-6 | . | TRBD2 | CASSLASGRFDTQYF | TGTGCCAGCAGCTTAGCTAGCGGGAGGTTTGATACGCAGTATTTT
TRBJ1-2 | TRBV27 | few | TRBD1 | CASRPWTGSDYGYTF | TGTGCCAGCAGACCGTGGACAGGGTCCGACTATGGCTACACCTTC
TRBJ1-4 | TRBV10-3 | . | . | CASAEAATNEKLFF | TGTGCCTCCGCGGAGGCTGCAACTAATGAAAAACTGTTTTTT
TRBJ2-3 | TRBV29-1 | . | TRBD2 | CSVDSPSGRGIDTQYF | TGCAGCGTTGATTCGCCTAGCGGGAGGGGAATAGATACGCAGTATTTT
TRBJ1-2 | TRBV19 | few | . | CASSPTATNYGYTF | TGTGCCAGTAGCCCGACAGCGACTAACTATGGCTACACCTTC
TRBJ1-6 | TRBV6-1 | few | TRBD1 | CASSERQGNSPLHF | TGTGCCAGCAGTGAACGACAGGGAAATTCCCCCCTCCACTTT
TRBJ2-1 | TRBV27 | once | TRBD2 | CASSFPLGGFGNEQFF | TGTGCCAGCAGTTTTCCGCTCGGGGGGTTCGGCAATGAGCAGTTCTTC
TRBJ2-7 | TRBV27 | . | TRBD1 | CASSTGAYEQYF | TGTGCCAGCAGCACAGGGGCCTACGAGCAGTACTTC
TRBJ1-6 | TRBV5-8 | . | . | CASSLAWTAVSLHF | TGTGCCAGCAGCTTGGCCTGGACAGCGGTATCCCTCCACTTT
TRBJ2-3 | TRBV5-1 | . | TRBD2 | CASSRRLAGGTDTQYF | TGCGCCAGCAGCCGCCGACTAGCGGGGGGCACAGATACGCAGTATTTT
TRBJ2-7 | TRBV15 | . | . | CATSRDLKKRWTEDEYEQYF | TGTGCCACCAGCAGAGATCTTAAGAAAAGATGGACAGAGGATGAGTACGAGCAGTACTTC
TRBJ2-7 | TRBV7-2 | . | TRBD2 | CASSLDGTSGTYEQYF | TGTGCCAGCAGCCTAGACGGGACTAGCGGGACCTACGAGCAGTACTTC
TRBJ2-2 | TRBV5-1 | once | TRBD1 | CASGPVRTGAPFVTGELFF | TGCGCCAGCGGCCCCGTTCGGACAGGGGCCCCGTTCGTCACCGGGGAGCTGTTTTTT
TRBJ1-5 | TRBV7-2 | . | . | CASSLGGDQPQHF | TGTGCCAGCAGCTTAGGGGGGGATCAGCCCCAGCATTTT